The clone carrying this T cell receptor (beta chain) was detected ten times or more. What it recognizes is unknown. V shed 6 bases, J shed 5 bases, and the junction held 16 bases outside the gene matches. The CDR3 sequence is 17 residues long. The sample is drawn from a study of regulatory T cells in long-lasting Graves disease. Across the whole study: Positive TSH receptor antibodies alongside over 5 years of antithyroid drugs were what marked Graves' disease as persistent.

According to the study, TCR beta libraries were built with iRepertoire HTBI primers and CDR3-region Arm-PCR. MiXCR was run by TCRdb on the multiplex PCR reads, yielding one entry per CDR3 protein. The sample lists 250,000 to 300,000 distinct CDR3 sequences; 20% to 25% were seen once. Study-wide findings and caveats: Persistent patients shared more public clonotypes (2,741) than newly diagnosed patients (about 940). Sample size was small, which may have lowered accuracy.

Described time point: persistent/refractory GD, antithyroid drugs over 5 years with positive TRAb. Preparation of the TCR library used RNA extracted from PBMCs. The origin of this receptor is a female donor with Graves disease. The sample in question was peripheral blood mononuclear cells (PBMCs), obtained when the disease was refractory, from a patient treated with antithyroid drugs. The chain links TRBV12-3 or TRBV12-4 to TRBJ2-7; 10 bases map to TRBD1. For the CDR3, the DNA is TGTGCCAGCAGACTCCACTCGGGGGGACAGGGGTTACACGAGCAGTACTTC. As protein: CASRLHSGGQGLHEQYF.